Listed below are T cell receptor beta chains from one sample, sequenced in a study of PD-1 blockade in classical Hodgkin lymphoma. The assay was immunoSEQ multiplex PCR, and TCRdb's table has in-frame clones only and misses some. The data hold 20,000 to 25,000 clones, with just under 80% observed a single time. The sequenced sample was peripheral blood mononuclear cells (PBMCs), obtained before the second cycle of nivolumab. These receptors were taken from a human donor with classical Hodgkin lymphoma. Each CDR3 is given with its conserved first and last residue. D genes are given only for firm matches. Some rows have no size entry. The others give once, few or many, or a class for an expanded clone.

clone_size: .; d_call: TRBD2; v_call: TRBV6-1; j_call: TRBJ2-3; cdr3_nt: TGTGCCAGCAGGCCCGGGGGGGCCACAGATACGCAGTATTTT; cdr3_aa: CASRPGGATDTQYF
clone_size: .; d_call: TRBD2; v_call: TRBV19; j_call: TRBJ2-6; cdr3_nt: TGTGCCAGTACCCAGCGGGGGGGCCTGGTTGGGGCCAACGTCCTGACTTTC; cdr3_aa: CASTQRGGLVGANVLTF
clone_size: .; d_call: .; v_call: TRBV10-2; j_call: TRBJ2-5; cdr3_nt: TGCGCCAGCAGTGAGTCGACGGGACGGGAAGGGGAGACCCAGTACTTC; cdr3_aa: CASSESTGREGETQYF
clone_size: .; d_call: .; v_call: TRBV19; j_call: TRBJ1-5; cdr3_nt: TGTGCCAGTAGGAATCGGCATAGCAATCAGCCCCAGCATTTT; cdr3_aa: CASRNRHSNQPQHF
clone_size: .; d_call: .; v_call: TRBV6-1; j_call: TRBJ2-3; cdr3_nt: TGTGCCAGCAGTGAATCGGACACGCAGTATTTT; cdr3_aa: CASSESDTQYF
clone_size: .; d_call: .; v_call: TRBV28; j_call: TRBJ1-1; cdr3_nt: TGTGCCAGCAGTTTAAATGTAGGGGGCACTGAAGCTTTCTTT; cdr3_aa: CASSLNVGGTEAFF
clone_size: .; d_call: TRBD1; v_call: TRBV19; j_call: TRBJ1-6; cdr3_nt: TGTGCCAGTAGGGACAGGGGTGGTTCACCCCTCCACTTT; cdr3_aa: CASRDRGGSPLHF
clone_size: .; d_call: .; v_call: TRBV4-2; j_call: TRBJ2-3; cdr3_nt: TGTGCCAGCAGCCCATTAGGGGTTAGCACAGATACGCAGTATTTT; cdr3_aa: CASSPLGVSTDTQYF
clone_size: .; d_call: TRBD1; v_call: TRBV6-1; j_call: TRBJ2-1; cdr3_nt: TGTGCCAGCAGTGACAGGGGGCATATTTACAATGAGCAGTTCTTC; cdr3_aa: CASSDRGHIYNEQFF
clone_size: .; d_call: .; v_call: TRBV30; j_call: TRBJ1-5; cdr3_nt: TGTGCCTGGAGTGCCCAAGGCGGTCAGCCCCAGCATTTT; cdr3_aa: CAWSAQGGQPQHF
clone_size: .; d_call: .; v_call: TRBV6-5; j_call: TRBJ1-3; cdr3_nt: TGTGCCAGCAGTTACTCGACCCGGGGCTCTGGAAACACCATATATTTT; cdr3_aa: CASSYSTRGSGNTIYF
clone_size: .; d_call: TRBD1; v_call: TRBV5-4; j_call: TRBJ1-2; cdr3_nt: TGTGCCAGCAGCTCAGGAGGGGGCGGTGGCTACACCTTC; cdr3_aa: CASSSGGGGGYTF
clone_size: .; d_call: TRBD2; v_call: TRBV11-2; j_call: TRBJ2-2; cdr3_nt: TGTGCCAGCAGCTTCGCAGGCCGAGGACTAGCGATCGCCGGGGAGCTGTTTTTT; cdr3_aa: CASSFAGRGLAIAGELFF
clone_size: .; d_call: .; v_call: TRBV30; j_call: TRBJ2-5; cdr3_nt: TGTGCCTGGAGTGCGGGCAGGGGACAAGAGACCCAGTACTTC; cdr3_aa: CAWSAGRGQETQYF
clone_size: .; d_call: .; v_call: TRBV19; j_call: TRBJ1-1; cdr3_nt: TGTGCCAGCATGACATCCTGGGGCACTGAAGCTTTCTTT; cdr3_aa: CASMTSWGTEAFF
clone_size: .; d_call: .; v_call: TRBV30; j_call: TRBJ1-2; cdr3_nt: TGTGCCTGGACTGGGAACCTTTATGGCTACACCTTC; cdr3_aa: CAWTGNLYGYTF
clone_size: .; d_call: TRBD2; v_call: TRBV10-2; j_call: TRBJ2-7; cdr3_nt: TGCGCCAGCAGTGAAAACGGACTAGCGGGAGACCGGTACGAGCAGTACTTC; cdr3_aa: CASSENGLAGDRYEQYF
clone_size: .; d_call: TRBD2; v_call: TRBV5-4; j_call: TRBJ2-3; cdr3_nt: TGTGCCAGCAGCTCCGGGACTAGAACCACAGATACGCAGTATTTT; cdr3_aa: CASSSGTRTTDTQYF
clone_size: once; d_call: .; v_call: TRBV5-1; j_call: TRBJ2-7; cdr3_nt: TGCGCCAGCAGCTTGAATATCAATTTCTACGAGCAGTACTTC; cdr3_aa: CASSLNINFYEQYF
clone_size: .; d_call: TRBD1; v_call: TRBV7-2; j_call: TRBJ1-1; cdr3_nt: TGTGCCAGCAGCTCGCAACAGGGGACTGAAGCTTTCTTT; cdr3_aa: CASSSQQGTEAFF
clone_size: .; d_call: TRBD1; v_call: TRBV9; j_call: TRBJ1-3; cdr3_nt: TGTGCCAGCAGCGTAGAGGCAGGGGGAGGAAACACCATATATTTT; cdr3_aa: CASSVEAGGGNTIYF
clone_size: .; d_call: TRBD2; v_call: TRBV4-3; j_call: TRBJ2-7; cdr3_nt: TGCGCCAGCAGCCAAGATACGGGAGGGCCGGCCGAGCAGTACTTC; cdr3_aa: CASSQDTGGPAEQYF
clone_size: .; d_call: TRBD1; v_call: TRBV19; j_call: TRBJ1-2; cdr3_nt: TGTGCCAGTATTCCGGGACAGGGTAATGGCTACACCTTC; cdr3_aa: CASIPGQGNGYTF
clone_size: .; d_call: TRBD2; v_call: TRBV5-4; j_call: TRBJ2-7; cdr3_nt: TGTGCCAGCAGCTTGTCAGCGGGAGAATCCTACGAGCAGTACTTC; cdr3_aa: CASSLSAGESYEQYF
clone_size: .; d_call: TRBD1; v_call: TRBV5-6; j_call: TRBJ2-7; cdr3_nt: TGTGCCAGCAGGCGAACCGGGACAGGGTCCTACGAGCAGTACTTC; cdr3_aa: CASRRTGTGSYEQYF
clone_size: .; d_call: .; v_call: TRBV9; j_call: TRBJ1-5; cdr3_nt: TGTGCCAGCAGCCCGGGCAGTTCCGGGCAGGCCGCCAATCAGCCCCAGCATTTT; cdr3_aa: CASSPGSSGQAANQPQHF
clone_size: few; d_call: .; v_call: TRBV12-5; j_call: TRBJ1-2; cdr3_nt: TGTGCTAGTGGTTTGGCGGGGGGTCCGGGCTATGGCTACACCTTC; cdr3_aa: CASGLAGGPGYGYTF